These 30 T cell receptor beta chains were all obtained from the same sample, sequenced in a study of T cells after yellow fever vaccination. TCRdb re-called the 5' RACE reads with MiXCR, one entry per CDR3 protein. The data contain around 320,000 distinct CDR3 sequences, around 4.4% of them singletons. This material consisted of PBMCs, taken 15 days after the yellow fever booster vaccination. Receptors were obtained from a man aged 18-30 years who received the YFV17D yellow fever vaccine.

The J gene is TRBJ1-1, the V gene TRBV11-1; D is possibly TRBD1 (6 bases). Germline V lookup: CDR1 SGHAT, CDR2 FQDESV (reference sequence). This CDR3 has 12 residues. V was clipped by 5 bases and J by 7 bases, with 11 bases between them. CDR3 DNA: TGTGCCAGCAGCGTCAGGGGTTATGAAGCTTTCTTT. Encoded protein: CASSVRGYEAFF.

This clonotype was observed a handful of times. The chain couples TRBV2 to TRBJ1-2, with 7 bases matching TRBD1. The CDR3 has 14 amino acids. V was pared by 4 bases and J by 4 bases, with 6 bases of the junction left unmatched. CDR1 and CDR2 from the germline V gene are SNHLY and FYNNEI. The CDR3 region is CASSVSQGGYGYTF. The CDR3 DNA is TGTGCCAGCAGTGTCTCGCAGGGGGGCTATGGCTACACCTTC.

The rearrangement joins TRBV19 to TRBJ2-1, with D tentatively TRBD1 (6 bases). The CDR3 loop spans 13 amino acids. Germline V lookup: CDR1 LNHDA, CDR2 SQIVND (reference sequence). Trimming took 1 base from V and 9 from J, leaving 10 bases between them. The CDR3 coding sequence is TGTGCCAGTAGTATAGGTAGGGGGTCTGAGCAGTTCTTC. Residues: CASSIGRGSEQFF.

The CDR3 loop reads CASSLVAPVKETQYF. Here the CDR3 DNA reads TGTGCCAGCAGCTTGGTAGCGCCAGTTAAAGAGACCCAGTACTTC. V and J are TRBV5-5 and TRBJ2-5, with a tentative D call TRBD2 (5 bases). The germline V gene has CDR1 SGHKS and CDR2 YYEKEE (reference sequence). The CDR3 totals 15 residues. The V gene lost 0 bases and the J gene lost 3 bases, with 12 bases spanning the gap.

The J gene is TRBJ1-2, the V gene TRBV4-1, with 7 bases that match TRBD1. Germline assignment: CDR1 MGHRA and CDR2 YSYEKL. The ends lost 4 bases at V and 1 base at J; junction bases unmatched: 12. The CDR3 totals 17 residues. CDR3 residues: CASSRLGTAYLNYGYTF. Written as DNA, the CDR3 is TGCGCCAGCAGCCGGCTCGGGACAGCCTACCTTAACTATGGCTACACCTTC.

A few counts support this clonotype. The DNA of the CDR3 is TGTGCCAGCAGTGACAATATCTATGGCTACACCTTC. It codes for CASSDNIYGYTF. The rearrangement links TRBV6-2 or TRBV6-3 to TRBJ1-2; D is undetermined. CDR3 length: 12 residues. Germline V gene sequence: CDR1 MNHEY, CDR2 SVGEGT. V was pared by 5 bases and J by 4 bases, with 8 bases between.

This clonotype occurred a few times. The gene calls are TRBV5-4 and TRBJ2-3; D is perhaps TRBD2 (6 bases). The CDR3 totals 16 residues. The germline CDR1 and CDR2 sequences are SGHNT and YYREEE (reference sequence). The ends were cut back, 4 bases at V and 4 bases at J, with 19 bases in the middle. CDR3 coding DNA: TGTGCCAGCAGCCCTACATCCCGGGGGTTGCCAGATACGCAGTATTTT. This sequence encodes CASSPTSRGLPDTQYF.

This clonotype came up a few times. The rearrangement links TRBV4-1 to TRBJ1-5, with 9 positions matching TRBD1. The germline V gene has CDR1 MGHRA and CDR2 YSYEKL. V shed 0 bases and J 1 base; nucleotides not matched to a gene: 7. There are 18 residues in the CDR3. The CDR3 is CASSQDITGGGSNQPQHF. CDR3 sequence (DNA): TGCGCCAGCAGCCAAGATATTACAGGGGGCGGCAGCAATCAGCCCCAGCATTTT.

This clonotype has ten or more counts. The chain employs TRBV12-3 or TRBV12-4 and TRBJ2-7; D is uncertain. The CDR3 sequence is 13 residues long. V lost 2 bases and J 3 bases, leaving 8 bases between the germline ends. In nucleotides, the CDR3 is TGTGCCAGCAGTTTAACAGAGTTCTACGAGCAGTACTTC. It codes for CASSLTEFYEQYF.

This clonotype was observed at least ten times. This CDR3 reads CASSTTGFLYEQYV. Written as DNA, the CDR3 is TGTGCCAGCAGCACAACAGGGTTTCTATACGAGCAGTACGTC. This chain connects TRBV7-9 to TRBJ2-7; tentatively, D is TRBD1 (6 bases). CDR3 length: 14 amino acids. The V and J ends lost 5 bases and 4 bases respectively, with 15 bases between them. The germline CDR1 and CDR2 sequences are SEHNR and FQNEAQ (reference sequence).

The V call is TRBV24-1, the J call TRBJ1-1; possibly TRBD1 for D (5 bases). The V gene lost 8 bases and the J gene lost 3 bases, with 18 bases spanning the gap. The CDR3 totals 15 residues. Germline V gene sequence: CDR1 KGHDR, CDR2 SFDVKD. CDR3 sequence reads: CATTGAAVSHTEAFF. In DNA form, the CDR3 reads TGTGCCACCACCGGGGCCGCGGTAAGTCACACTGAAGCTTTCTTT.

This clonotype was detected a few times. This rearrangement joins TRBV6-7 to TRBJ1-1, with TRBD1 matching 10 bases. TRBV6-7 is an ORF; its function is uncertain. The CDR3 length is 14 residues. V dropped 5 bases and J dropped 3; count of bases not matched to a gene: 3. The CDR3 bases are TGTGCCAGCAGTCCCGGGACAGGGGACACTGAAGCTTTCTTT. It encodes CASSPGTGDTEAFF.

This clonotype was observed at least ten times. The chain joins TRBV5-1 to TRBJ1-6; no firm D call. V lost 3 bases and J 8 bases, leaving 15 bases between the germline ends. The CDR3 spans 15 residues. Germline CDR1 and CDR2: SGHRS and YFSETQ. The CDR3 sequence is CASSSYPTLDSPLHF. CDR3 nucleotide sequence: TGCGCCAGCAGCTCATACCCCACCTTGGATTCACCCCTCCACTTT.

In its sample, this clonotype was seen a few times. Here the CDR3 reads CASSKPSAGSYEQYV. CDR3 in DNA: TGTGCCAGCAGCAAACCTTCCGCAGGATCTTACGAGCAGTACGTC. The chain carries TRBV21-1 and TRBJ2-7; the listed D gene, TRBD2, was not tested against the DNA. TRBV21-1 is marked as a pseudogene. This CDR3 has 15 residues.

This chain links TRBV11-3 with TRBJ2-3, with 8 bases that match TRBD2. The junction had 3 bases not matched to a gene; V was cut back by 5 bases and J by 5 bases. Germline lookup yields CDR1 SGHNT and CDR2 YENEEA. There are 13 residues in the CDR3. Here the CDR3 DNA reads TGTGCCAGCAGCCGGGGGGGGCGAGATACGCAGTATTTT. Translating it yields CASSRGGRDTQYF.

This clonotype was detected ten times or more. The chain combines TRBV5-1 with TRBJ2-3; D is uncertain. This CDR3 comprises 15 residues. Looked up from germline, CDR1 is SGHRS and CDR2 is YFSETQ. Between the trimmed V and J ends, which lost 0 bases and 2 bases, there was a span of 10 bases. Written as DNA, the CDR3 is TGCGCCAGCAGCTTGGACGGCAACCCCACAGATACGCAGTATTTT. This translates into CASSLDGNPTDTQYF. The full variable domain, its missing parts supplied by reference TRBV5-1 and TRBJ2-3, is KAGVTQTPRYLIKTRGQQVTLSCSPISGHRSVSWYQQTPGQGLQFLFEYFSETQRNKGNFPGRFSGRQFSNSRSEMNVSTLELGDSALYLCASSLDGNPTDTQYFGPGTRLTVL.

The chain carries TRBV24-1 and TRBJ2-3; 12 bases align to TRBD2. Germline V gene sequence: CDR1 KGHDR, CDR2 SFDVKD. V lost 3 bases and J lost 5; bases outside the gene matches: 8. The CDR3 has 17 amino acids. Here the CDR3 DNA reads TGTGCCACCAGTGATACTACTAGCGGGGGGCGGGTAGATACGCAGTATTTT. This translates into CATSDTTSGGRVDTQYF.

Ten or more counts support this clonotype. The rearrangement links TRBV5-1 to TRBJ2-3, with TRBD1 as a possible D gene (6 bases). Germline V lookup: CDR1 SGHRS, CDR2 YFSETQ. Trimming took 0 bases from V and 2 from J, leaving 10 bases between them. The CDR3 runs to 15 residues. Written as DNA, the CDR3 is TGCGCCAGCAGCTTGGGAGGGACATCCACAGATACGCAGTATTTT. Protein: CASSLGGTSTDTQYF.

Ten or more counts support this clonotype. The chain couples TRBV4-3 to TRBJ2-6; D remains ambiguous. Germline V gene data show CDR1 as LGHNA and CDR2 as YSLEER. The CDR3 sequence is 18 residues long. Trimming took off 0 bases at V and 0 bases at J, with 12 bases between the two ends. The CDR3 DNA sequence: TGCGCCAGCAGCCAAGATTGGTTGCTGGGCTCTGGGGCCAACGTCCTGACTTTC. Translated: CASSQDWLLGSGANVLTF.

This clonotype turned up a few times. The chain has TRBV9 and TRBJ2-1; 8 nucleotides match TRBD2. V lost 0 bases, J lost 0 bases, and 17 bases stayed unmatched. The CDR3 length is 21 residues. Germline V gene lookup returns CDR1 SGDLS and CDR2 YYNGEE. CDR3 sequence: CASSVGVFVRGGPSSYNEQFF. Here the CDR3 DNA reads TGTGCCAGCAGCGTAGGAGTTTTTGTTCGGGGGGGGCCGTCCTCCTACAATGAGCAGTTCTTC.

Many counts were recorded for this clonotype. CDR3 coding DNA: TGTGCCAGCAGCCCCATGGGACAGAACTATGGCTACACCTTC. It codes for CASSPMGQNYGYTF. The V gene is TRBV11-2, the J gene TRBJ1-2; 7 bases fit TRBD1. CDR3 length: 14 residues. CDR1 and CDR2 (germline): SGHAT, FQNNGV. V shed 5 bases and J 2 bases; nucleotides not matched to a gene: 5.

The rearrangement uses TRBV7-2 and TRBJ1-5; unclear D gene. The germline V gene has CDR1 SGHTA and CDR2 FQGNSA. The CDR3 contains 13 residues. V dropped 3 bases and J dropped 7 bases, with 10 bases sitting between them. CDR3 sequence: CASSFDSGQPQHF. CDR3 nucleotides: TGTGCCAGCAGCTTCGACTCCGGGCAGCCCCAGCATTTT.

In this sample, this clonotype turned up many times. The chain couples TRBV27 to TRBJ2-1; 13 bases are a match to TRBD2. Germline assignment: CDR1 MNHEY and CDR2 SMNVEV (reference sequence). The CDR3 spans 18 residues. Germline trimming cut 5 bases from V and 2 bases from J; bases unmatched to any gene: 9. CDR3 nucleotide sequence: TGTGCCAGCAGTGCTGGGACTAGCGGGGAGACACCCTACAATGAGCAGTTCTTC. Its translation is CASSAGTSGETPYNEQFF.

This clonotype was seen ten or more times. The V and J genes are TRBV2 and TRBJ2-1; 10 positions agree with TRBD2. Per germline, CDR1 SNHLY and CDR2 FYNNEI. The CDR3 has 15 residues. V lost 1 base to trimming and J lost 6 bases; unmatched junction nucleotides: 3. CDR3 region: CASSEELAGPNEQFF. The CDR3 bases are TGTGCCAGCAGTGAAGAACTAGCGGGGCCCAATGAGCAGTTCTTC.

The table lists this clonotype with many counts. V is TRBV5-4 and J is TRBJ2-5; 7 bases are a match to TRBD1. CDR3 length equals 15 residues. With 1 base clipped from V and 4 bases from J, the junction kept 7 bases outside the gene matches. The germline gives CDR1 SGHNT, CDR2 YYREEE (reference sequence). Written as DNA, the CDR3 is TGTGCCAGCAGCTTGCAACAGGGGTTGGGAGAGACCCAGTACTTC. Translated, it gives CASSLQQGLGETQYF.

By share, this clonotype counts as medium-sized (0.01 to 0.1%). The chain recombines TRBV7-2 with TRBJ2-3, with TRBD2 matching 8 bases. The V segment lost 5 bases and the J segment 2 bases; nucleotides outside the gene matches: 6. The CDR3 extends over 15 amino acids. Germline V gives CDR1 SGHTA, CDR2 FQGNSA. CDR3: CASSPGGPLTDTQYF. In nucleotides, the CDR3 is TGTGCCAGCAGCCCGGGGGGGCCCCTCACAGATACGCAGTATTTT.

This clonotype was observed at least ten times. The DNA is omitted, as the CDR3 cannot be located on it reliably, and the CDR3 follows TCRdb's listing. The chain joins TRBV5-5 to TRBJ2-3; the listed D gene, TRBD1, was not tested against the DNA. Germline V gene sequence: CDR1 SGHKS, CDR2 YYEKEE (reference sequence). Termini included, the CDR3 measures 15 amino acids. The CDR3 sequence: CASILGQERTDTQYF.

The V gene is TRBV19, the J gene TRBJ2-2, with D hard to call. V shed 2 bases and J shed 8 bases, with 12 bases lying between them. CDR1 LNHDA and CDR2 SQIVND come from the germline V gene (reference sequence). The CDR3 contains 14 residues. CDR3 sequence (DNA): TGTGCCAGTAGTATACCCGGGTCCCAGGGGGAGCTGTTTTTT. Its protein is CASSIPGSQGELFF.

This clonotype has a count of ten or more. This sequence joins TRBV7-9 and TRBJ1-1; maybe TRBD1 (6 bases). The V end was cut by 6 bases, the J end by 4 bases, with 15 bases between. Germline V gene sequence: CDR1 SEHNR, CDR2 FQNEAQ (reference sequence). The CDR3 has 14 residues. CDR3 region: CASRNPGEATEAFF. CDR3 bases: TGTGCCAGCAGGAACCCAGGGGAAGCCACTGAAGCTTTCTTT.

This clonotype was detected ten times or more. CDR3 in amino acids: CSARAPNSGNTIYF. Here the CDR3 DNA reads TGCAGTGCTAGAGCTCCAAATTCTGGAAACACCATATATTTT. The chain combines TRBV20-1 with TRBJ1-3; D not certain. CDR3 length: 14 amino acids. The germline V gene has CDR1 DFQATT and CDR2 SNEGSKA (reference sequence). V was shortened by 1 base and J by 1 base, with 8 bases between the two germline ends.